A single sample is the source of the 2 T cell receptor beta chains below, sequenced in a study of identical twins. TCRdb recomputed calls from the 5' RACE reads with MiXCR, one row per CDR3 protein. The repertoire includes 220,000 or so distinct CDR3 sequences, about 7.3% of them detected once, and 3% to 4.5% sits in the top ten. These data also formed part of another study, on yellow fever vaccine responses in identical twins.

The sample taken for sequencing was memory (CD45RO+) T cells sorted from blood. These receptors were taken from a young woman in good health.

This chain links TRBV28 with TRBJ1-6; D possibly corresponds to TRBD1 (6 bases). V shed 1 base and J shed 11 bases, with 12 bases lying between them. The CDR3 extends over 14 amino acids. Germline CDR1 MDHEN, CDR2 SYDVKM. The CDR3 sequence is CASSLFQGLTPLHF. CDR3 sequence (DNA): TGTGCCAGCAGTTTATTCCAGGGGTTGACACCCCTCCACTTT.

This clonotype was picked up a small number of times. The chain joins TRBV6-1 to TRBJ2-2; tentatively, D is TRBD1 (5 bases). The CDR3 extends over 15 amino acids. Trimming left V 3 bases short and J 0 bases short, with 8 bases between. Germline V gives CDR1 MNHNS, CDR2 SASEGT. The CDR3 DNA reads TGTGCCAGCAGTGACAGGGCCACGAACACCGGGGAGCTGTTTTTT. Its translation is CASSDRATNTGELFF.